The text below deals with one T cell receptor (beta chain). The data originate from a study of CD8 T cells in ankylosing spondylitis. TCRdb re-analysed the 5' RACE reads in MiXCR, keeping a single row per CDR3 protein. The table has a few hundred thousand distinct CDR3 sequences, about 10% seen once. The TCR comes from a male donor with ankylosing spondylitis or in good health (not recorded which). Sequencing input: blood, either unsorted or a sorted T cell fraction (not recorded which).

The CDR3 is CASSSVTPGANTDTQYF. CDR3 nucleotide sequence: TGTGCCAGCAGCTCCGTAACGCCAGGGGCGAACACAGATACGCAGTATTTT. J is TRBJ2-3 and V is TRBV7-9; tentatively, D is TRBD1 (6 bases). Germline values: CDR1 SEHNR, CDR2 FQNEAQ (reference sequence). The V gene lost 4 bases and the J gene lost 2 bases, with 19 bases spanning the gap. The CDR3 length is 17 residues.